A single sample gave rise to the 24 T cell receptor beta chains below, sequenced in a study of cytomegalovirus exposure and HLA in healthy donors. Profiling relied on immunoSEQ multiplex PCR, and the TCRdb table lists in-frame clones only, not all of them. The sample records roughly 280,000 clones, about 86% being singletons. The sequenced sample consisted of PBMCs. All receptors derive from a woman aged 18-29 years in good health and CMV-seronegative.

The J gene is TRBJ2-7, the V gene TRBV6-5; 9 bases line up with TRBD1. This CDR3 contains 16 residues. CDR1 is MNHEY, CDR2 SVGAGI, per germline. Trimming at V came to 0 bases and at J to 2 bases, leaving 5 bases not matched to a gene. The CDR3 DNA is TGTGCCAGCAGTTACTCGGGGACAGGGACTGCCTACGAGCAGTACTTC. Encoded protein: CASSYSGTGTAYEQYF.

The J gene is TRBJ2-7, the V gene TRBV28; 12 nucleotides align to TRBD1. The CDR3 has 14 residues. Germline V gene lookup returns CDR1 MDHEN and CDR2 SYDVKM. J gave up 3 bases and V 7 bases, and 4 bases lay outside the gene matches. The CDR3 DNA follows: TGTGCCAGCATCGGGGACAGGGGGCTCTACGAGCAGTACTTC. Its translation is CASIGDRGLYEQYF. The entire variable domain, with the rest obtained from reference TRBV28 and TRBJ2-7, is as follows: DVKVTQSSRYLVKRTGEKVFLECVQDMDHENMFWYRQDPGLGLRLIYFSYDVKMKEKGDIPEGYSVSREKKERFSLILESASTNQTSMYLCASIGDRGLYEQYFGPGTRLTVT.

The rearrangement links TRBV5-1 to TRBJ2-7; TRBD1 aligns across 9 bases. From germline, CDR1 is SGHRS and CDR2 YFSETQ. The junction had 7 bases not matched to a gene; V was cut back by 4 bases and J by 5 bases. CDR3 length equals 14 residues. The CDR3 nucleotides are TGCGCCAGCAGCAGCTCGGGACAGGGAAACGAGCAGTACTTC. Protein sequence: CASSSSGQGNEQYF. Drawing the rest from reference TRBV5-1 and TRBJ2-7, the complete variable domain is KAGVTQTPRYLIKTRGQQVTLSCSPISGHRSVSWYQQTPGQGLQFLFEYFSETQRNKGNFPGRFSGRQFSNSRSEMNVSTLELGDSALYLCASSSSGQGNEQYFGPGTRLTVT.

The rearrangement joins TRBV7-6 to TRBJ1-3; 8 bases map to TRBD1. J was trimmed by 3 bases and V by 2 bases; bases with no gene match: 21. Per germline, CDR1 SGHVS and CDR2 FNYEAQ. CDR3 length equals 21 residues. CDR3 DNA: TGTGCCAGCAGCTTACACCGACAGGGGCTTATGAGTCAGTCTCTTGGAAACACCATATATTTT. It translates to CASSLHRQGLMSQSLGNTIYF.

This clone turned up a few times. The CDR3 protein is CASSFPRTSGRETYNEQFF. The CDR3 bases are TGTGCCAGCAGCTTCCCTAGGACTAGCGGGAGAGAGACCTACAATGAGCAGTTCTTC. The gene calls are TRBV5-6 and TRBJ2-1, with 13 bases that match TRBD2. Germline CDR1 SGHDT, CDR2 YYEEEE. The V and J ends lost 2 bases and 2 bases, in that order; junction bases with no gene match: 10. CDR3 length: 19 residues.

V is TRBV11-3 and J is TRBJ2-7, with D tentatively TRBD2 (6 bases). This CDR3 region has 16 residues. V lost 4 bases and J 3 bases, leaving 19 bases between the germline ends. CDR1 and CDR2 from the germline V gene are SGHNT and YENEEA. In DNA, the CDR3 is TGTGCCAGCAGCTCCTATCCCGGGGGAAGAGGCTACGAGCAGTACTTC. This sequence encodes CASSSYPGGRGYEQYF.

This rearrangement joins TRBV2 to TRBJ2-2; D might be TRBD2 (6 bases). The germline gives CDR1 SNHLY, CDR2 FYNNEI. Trimming stripped 0 bases from V and 15 bases from J, with 20 bases between. CDR3 length: 15 residues. In DNA form, the CDR3 reads TGTGCCAGCAGTGAAGCTGGAGCTAACGGGAGCAAGTTGTTTTTT. This codes for CASSEAGANGSKLFF.

The chain couples TRBV2 to TRBJ2-1; 8 bases line up with TRBD2. The germline V gene encodes CDR1 SNHLY and CDR2 FYNNEI. CDR3 length: 13 residues. J lost 10 bases, V lost 8 bases, and 10 bases had no gene match. The CDR3 DNA reads TGTGCCAGCCGGGGCCGCGCGGGGGGCGAGCAGTTCTTC. It yields the protein CASRGRAGGEQFF. The entire variable domain, with the rest obtained from reference TRBV2 and TRBJ2-1, is as follows: EPEVTQTPSHQVTQMGQEVILRCVPISNHLYFYWYRQILGQKVEFLVSFYNNEISEKSEIFDDQFSVERPDGSNFTLKIRSTKLEDSAMYFCASRGRAGGEQFFGPGTRLTVL.

The chain couples TRBV6-5 to TRBJ2-2; D is unresolved. V lost 2 bases and J lost 3, with 10 bases in between. This CDR3 spans 15 amino acids. Germline lookup yields CDR1 MNHEY and CDR2 SVGAGI. This CDR3 reads CASSYGYSDTGELFF. The DNA for the CDR3 is TGTGCCAGCAGTTACGGTTACAGTGACACCGGGGAGCTGTTTTTT.

The chain employs TRBV4-1 and TRBJ2-7, with D tentatively TRBD1 (5 bases). Trimming left V 2 bases short and J 3 bases short, with 14 bases between. Germline V gives CDR1 MGHRA, CDR2 YSYEKL. The CDR3 contains 15 residues. CDR3 protein: CASSQPDRTRYEQYF. The CDR3 nucleotides read TGCGCCAGCAGCCAACCTGACAGAACGCGCTACGAGCAGTACTTC.

The rearrangement links TRBV28 to TRBJ1-6; perhaps TRBD1 as D (6 bases). Between the trimmed V and J ends, which lost 5 bases and 13 bases, there was a span of 15 bases. The CDR3 consists of 13 residues. Germline lookup yields CDR1 MDHEN and CDR2 SYDVKM. CDR3 residues: CASSPGQWAPLHF. For the CDR3, the DNA is TGTGCCAGCAGTCCCGGACAGTGGGCTCCCCTCCACTTT.

The chain recombines TRBV7-6 with TRBJ2-1; TRBD2 agrees at 12 bases. The trim removed 5 bases at V and 3 bases at J, leaving 5 bases unmatched. The germline gives CDR1 SGHVS, CDR2 FNYEAQ. CDR3 length: 16 residues. The CDR3 DNA reads TGTGCCAGCAGCCCAAGGACTAGCGGGGACTACAATGAGCAGTTCTTC. Translation: CASSPRTSGDYNEQFF.

The chain uses TRBV6-5 and TRBJ2-1; D ambiguous. Germline loops: CDR1 MNHEY, CDR2 SVGAGI. The CDR3 contains 15 residues. V lost 6 bases, J lost 0 bases, and 12 bases lay in between. CDR3 amino acids: CASSLRQSSYNEQFF. CDR3 sequence (DNA): TGTGCCAGCAGCCTTCGACAAAGCTCCTACAATGAGCAGTTCTTC.

V usage is TRBV2 and J usage is TRBJ1-1; D ambiguous. CDR1 SNHLY and CDR2 FYNNEI come from the germline V gene. This CDR3 contains 13 residues. V lost 1 base and J lost 4, with 7 bases in between. The CDR3 DNA follows: TGTGCCAGCAGTGAAGGGGCTCTCACTGAAGCTTTCTTT. It yields the protein CASSEGALTEAFF.

This chain links TRBV4-3 with TRBJ2-1; 11 bases agree with TRBD2. Germline V CDR1 and CDR2: LGHNA, YSLEER. V lost 1 base and J lost 6; bases outside the gene matches: 5. CDR3 length: 16 amino acids. The CDR3 here is CASSQGAGTSGNEQFF. The DNA for the CDR3 is TGCGCCAGCAGCCAAGGTGCAGGGACTAGCGGCAATGAGCAGTTCTTC.

Turning to this clone: One end of the junction varies from germline; a read error may be responsible. This chain joins TRBV7-7 and TRBJ2-2, with 11 bases identical to TRBD1. Germline V gives CDR1 SSHAT, CDR2 FNYEAQ (reference sequence). This CDR3 is 16 amino acids long. Here the CDR3 reads CASSSTGTGGVGELFF. As DNA, the CDR3 is TGTGCTAGCAGTTCTACCGGGACAGGGGGTGTCGGGGAGCTGTTTTTT.

V gene TRBV6-1 combines with J gene TRBJ2-7; D may be TRBD2 (7 bases). The CDR3 has 15 amino acids. CDR1 is MNHNS and CDR2 is SASEGT in the germline V gene. The V gene lost 1 base and the J gene lost 2 bases, with 12 bases spanning the gap. The CDR3: CASSEGGGLTYEQYF. The CDR3 DNA is TGTGCCAGCAGTGAAGGGGGGGGCCTAACCTACGAGCAGTACTTC.

The chain has TRBV5-6 and TRBJ2-2; 8 bases agree with TRBD1. V shed 3 bases, J shed 5 bases, and the junction held 0 bases outside the gene matches. Germline CDR1 and CDR2: SGHDT and YYEEEE. The CDR3 extends over 13 amino acids. The DNA of the CDR3 is TGTGCCAGCAGCTGGACAGGGACCGGGGAGCTGTTTTTT. Translated, it gives CASSWTGTGELFF.

V gene TRBV7-2 combines with J gene TRBJ1-3; D is unclear. The CDR3 totals 14 residues. CDR1 and CDR2 from the germline V gene are SGHTA and FQGNSA. The V gene lost 6 bases and the J gene lost 0 bases, with 9 bases spanning the gap. CDR3 DNA: TGTGCCAGCAGACTATCTCACTCTGGAAACACCATATATTTT. Its protein is CASRLSHSGNTIYF.

The rearrangement uses TRBV19 and TRBJ2-7, with TRBD2 identical over 9 bases. Looked up from germline, CDR1 is LNHDA and CDR2 is SQIVND (reference sequence). CDR3 size: 15 residues. The V and J ends lost 6 bases and 6 bases, in that order; junction bases with no gene match: 12. This chain's CDR3 is CASSSSGAIPVEQYF. DNA of the CDR3: TGTGCCAGTAGCTCTAGCGGGGCCATTCCGGTCGAGCAGTACTTC.

V gene TRBV4-2 combines with J gene TRBJ2-7; TRBD2 matches at 8 bases. From germline, CDR1 is LGHNA and CDR2 YNFKEQ. V shed 1 base and J 2 bases; nucleotides not matched to a gene: 7. The CDR3 covers 16 residues. CDR3 amino acids: CASSQATGGITYEQYF. As DNA, the CDR3 is TGTGCCAGCAGCCAAGCCACGGGGGGGATAACCTACGAGCAGTACTTC.

The chain carries TRBV6-1 and TRBJ2-1; possibly TRBD2 for D (7 bases). The length of the CDR3 is 16 residues. V lost 4 bases, J lost 2 bases, and 15 bases lay in between. Germline V gene data show CDR1 as MNHNS and CDR2 as SASEGT. The CDR3 protein is CASSVDGGRPYNEQFF. The CDR3 nucleotides read TGTGCCAGCAGTGTCGACGGGGGGCGCCCCTACAATGAGCAGTTCTTC.

The V gene is TRBV9, the J gene TRBJ1-1; D remains ambiguous. CDR1 and CDR2 from the germline V gene are SGDLS and YYNGEE. Between the trimmed V and J ends, which lost 0 bases and 1 base, there was a span of 7 bases. This CDR3 comprises 14 residues. The chain's CDR3 is CASSVERANTEAFF. For the CDR3, the DNA is TGTGCCAGCAGCGTAGAGAGGGCGAACACTGAAGCTTTCTTT.

This clone was detected a few times. This sequence joins TRBV30 and TRBJ1-5; D remains unclear. CDR3 length: 13 amino acids. CDR1 is GTSNPN and CDR2 is SVGIG in the germline V gene (reference sequence). Trimming cost V 0 bases and J 1 base, with 4 bases left between them. CDR3 nucleotides: TGTGCCTGGAGTGTACGGAGCAATCAGCCCCAGCATTTT. This codes for CAWSVRSNQPQHF.